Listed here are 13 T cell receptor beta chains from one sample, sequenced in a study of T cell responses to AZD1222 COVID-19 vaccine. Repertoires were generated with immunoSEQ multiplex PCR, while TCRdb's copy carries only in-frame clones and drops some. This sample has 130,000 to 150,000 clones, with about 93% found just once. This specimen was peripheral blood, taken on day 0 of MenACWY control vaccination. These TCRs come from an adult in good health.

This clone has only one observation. This chain's CDR3 is CASSLETSRYEQYF. The CDR3 nucleotides are TGTGCCAGCAGCTTAGAGACATCTAGATACGAGCAGTACTTC. V usage is TRBV7-9 and J usage is TRBJ2-7; unclear D gene. The length of the CDR3 is 14 residues. V lost 1 base, J lost 4 bases, and 11 bases lay in between. Germline CDR1 reads SEHNR; CDR2 reads FQNEAQ (reference sequence).

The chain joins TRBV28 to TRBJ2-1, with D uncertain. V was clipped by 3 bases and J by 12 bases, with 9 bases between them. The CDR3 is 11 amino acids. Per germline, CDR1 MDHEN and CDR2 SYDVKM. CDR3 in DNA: TGTGCCAGCAGTTTGGAGATGGGGCAGTTCTTC. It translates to CASSLEMGQFF.

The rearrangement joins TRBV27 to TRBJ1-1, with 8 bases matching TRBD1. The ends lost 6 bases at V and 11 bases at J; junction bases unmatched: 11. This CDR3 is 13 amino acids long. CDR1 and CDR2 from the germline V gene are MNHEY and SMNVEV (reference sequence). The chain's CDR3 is CASRPSGGADAFF. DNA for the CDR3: TGTGCCAGCAGACCCTCAGGGGGCGCGGATGCTTTCTTT.

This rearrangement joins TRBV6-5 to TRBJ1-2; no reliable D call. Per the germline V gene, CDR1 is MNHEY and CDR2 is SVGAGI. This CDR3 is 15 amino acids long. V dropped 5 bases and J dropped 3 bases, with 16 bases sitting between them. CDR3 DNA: TGTGCCAGCAGTCCCGAGAAAAGGACCCACTATGGCTACACCTTC. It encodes CASSPEKRTHYGYTF.

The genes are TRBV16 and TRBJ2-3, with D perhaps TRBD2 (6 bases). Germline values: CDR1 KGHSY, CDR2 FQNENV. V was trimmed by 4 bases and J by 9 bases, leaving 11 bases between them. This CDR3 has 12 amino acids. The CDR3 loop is CASSPWGETQYF. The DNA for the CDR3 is TGTGCCAGCAGCCCGTGGGGGGAGACGCAGTATTTT.

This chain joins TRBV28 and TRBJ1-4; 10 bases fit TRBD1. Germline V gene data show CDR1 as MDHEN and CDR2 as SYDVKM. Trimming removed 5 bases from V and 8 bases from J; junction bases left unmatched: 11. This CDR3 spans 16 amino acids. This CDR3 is CASSLAGTGVAEKLFF. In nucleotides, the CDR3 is TGTGCCAGCAGTCTAGCCGGGACAGGGGTCGCGGAAAAACTGTTTTTT.

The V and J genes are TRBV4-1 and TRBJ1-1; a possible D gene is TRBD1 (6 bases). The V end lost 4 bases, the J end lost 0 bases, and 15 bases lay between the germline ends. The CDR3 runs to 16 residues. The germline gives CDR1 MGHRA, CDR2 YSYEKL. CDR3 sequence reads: CASSRANTGLNTEAFF. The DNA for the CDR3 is TGCGCCAGCAGCCGAGCAAACACAGGGTTGAACACTGAAGCTTTCTTT.

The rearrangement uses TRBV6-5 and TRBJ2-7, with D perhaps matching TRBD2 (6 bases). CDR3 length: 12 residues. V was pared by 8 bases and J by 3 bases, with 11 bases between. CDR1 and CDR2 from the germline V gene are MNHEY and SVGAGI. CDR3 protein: CASRDLNYEQYF. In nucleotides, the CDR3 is TGTGCCAGCCGGGACTTGAACTACGAGCAGTACTTC.

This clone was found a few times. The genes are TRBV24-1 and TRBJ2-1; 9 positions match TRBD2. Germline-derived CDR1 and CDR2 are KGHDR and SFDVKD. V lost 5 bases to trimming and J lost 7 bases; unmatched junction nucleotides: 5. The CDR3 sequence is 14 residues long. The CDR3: CATSGRGGLNEQFF. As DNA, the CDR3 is TGTGCCACCAGTGGGCGGGGGGGATTAAATGAGCAGTTCTTC.

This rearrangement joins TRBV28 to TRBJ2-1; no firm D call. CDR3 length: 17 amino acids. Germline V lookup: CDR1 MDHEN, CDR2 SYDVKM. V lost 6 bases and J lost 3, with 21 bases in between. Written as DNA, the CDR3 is TGTGCCAGCAGCCCCACCCTCGAGACATCACACTACAATGAGCAGTTCTTC. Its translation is CASSPTLETSHYNEQFF.

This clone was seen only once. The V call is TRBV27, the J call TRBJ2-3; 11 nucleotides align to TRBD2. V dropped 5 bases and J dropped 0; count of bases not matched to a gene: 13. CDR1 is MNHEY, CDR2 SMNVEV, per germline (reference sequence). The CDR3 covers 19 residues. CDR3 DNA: TGTGCCAGCAGTCTCTTAGCGGGAGGGCCCTCCGAGAGCACAGATACGCAGTATTTT. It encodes CASSLLAGGPSESTDTQYF.

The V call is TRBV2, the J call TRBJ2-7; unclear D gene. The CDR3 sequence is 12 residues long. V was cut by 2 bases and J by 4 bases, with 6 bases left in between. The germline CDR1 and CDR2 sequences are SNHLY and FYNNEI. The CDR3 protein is CASSEKLYEQYF. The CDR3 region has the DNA TGTGCCAGCAGTGAAAAGCTGTACGAGCAGTACTTC.

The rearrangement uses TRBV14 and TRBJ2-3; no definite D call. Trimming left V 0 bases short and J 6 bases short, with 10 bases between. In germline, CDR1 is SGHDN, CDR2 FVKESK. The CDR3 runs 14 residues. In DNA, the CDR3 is TGTGCCAGCAGCCAAGACTGGGTGTCGGATACGCAGTATTTT. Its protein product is CASSQDWVSDTQYF. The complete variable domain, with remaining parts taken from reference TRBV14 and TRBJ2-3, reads EAGVTQFPSHSVIEKGQTVTLRCDPISGHDNLYWYRRVMGKEIKFLLHFVKESKQDESGMPNNRFLAERTGGTYSTLKVQPAELEDSGVYFCASSQDWVSDTQYFGPGTRLTVL.